This entry describes one T cell receptor beta chain. This sample was included in a study of T cell repertoires in ileal Crohn's disease. Trimming removed 7 bases from V and 3 bases from J; junction bases left unmatched: 8. Germline CDR1 is LNHDA and CDR2 is SQIVND (reference sequence). The CDR3 consists of 15 residues. Sequenced by immunoSEQ multiplex PCR; TCRdb stores in-frame clones only, minus some. The profile shows some 17,000 clones, roughly 70% of them singletons. Sequencing input: ileal tissue. The chain links TRBV19 to TRBJ1-5, with 8 positions matching TRBD1. The clonotype originates from an adult with Crohn's disease. The CDR3 bases are TGTGCCAGTACCGTTGACAGGGGCCTCAATCAGCCCCAGCATTTT. As protein: CASTVDRGLNQPQHF.